A selection of T cell receptor beta chains follows, all from one sample in a study of blood T cell repertoires in COVID-19. Here immunoSEQ multiplex PCR was the method, and the copy in TCRdb shows in-frame clones only, minus some. Of 90,000 to 110,000 clones listed, approximately 90% are singletons. Sequencing was performed on peripheral blood. The receptors derive from a human donor in a cohort sampled during active COVID-19. Both conserved end residues are part of each CDR3.

>TRBV11-2|TRBJ2-1
CASSPLGTGVLEQFF
>TRBV19|TRBJ2-1
CASSRGNEQFF
>TRBV5-4|TRBJ2-5
CASSLAGGSGTQYF
>TRBV5-6|TRBJ2-7
CASSPPPGSAYEQYF
>TRBV24-1|TRBJ2-7
CATSDPNRVYEQYF
>TRBV12-3/TRBV12-4|TRBJ1-1
CASSPPKNTEAFF
>TRBV5-4|TRBJ1-6
CASSLDRGLHSNSPLHF
>TRBV7-2|TRBJ2-3
CASSFTGTRTSTDTQYF
>TRBV7-9|TRBJ1-2
CASSLGQGYGYTF
>TRBV6-5|TRBJ2-3
CASSYGQGADTQYF
>TRBV7-8|TRBJ2-1
CASNPSGLAGVPNPANEQFF
>TRBV9|TRBJ1-2
CASSFSRVGDGYTF
>TRBV28|TRBJ2-2
CASRGGWTGNTGELFF
>TRBV7-9|TRBJ1-2
CASSLKTGATDYGYTF
>TRBV19|TRBJ1-5
CASSIDRAYQPQHF
>TRBV28|TRBJ1-1
CASSWGGTGPNTEAFF
>TRBV12-3/TRBV12-4|TRBJ1-2
CASTPQRGYTF
>TRBV11-3|TRBJ1-1
CASSHGQGWGTEAFF
>TRBV13|TRBJ2-7
CASSGRTGVTYEQYF
>TRBV19|TRBJ1-2
CASSAQLRGYTF
>TRBV10-3|TRBJ2-1
CAISEAIAGGTNEQFF
>TRBV19|TRBJ2-3
CASSIRDGGTDTQYF
>TRBV9|TRBJ2-5
CASSAGGRSGQETQYF
>TRBV14|TRBJ2-3
CASSLLAGEVWTDTQYF
>TRBV5-1|TRBJ1-4
CASRGGRPNEKLFF
>TRBV6-5|TRBJ1-3
CASSPGLSGNTIYF
>TRBV18|TRBJ1-3
CASSYAGTGNTIYF
>TRBV3-1/TRBV3-2|TRBJ2-2
CASSQEDRLNTGELFF
>TRBV7-9|TRBJ2-1
CASSRAAGRSPFEQFF
>TRBV6-6|TRBJ2-5
CASSLRTGLAQSGQYF
>TRBV6-4|TRBJ1-5
CASSLQGGQPQHF
>TRBV9|TRBJ1-3
CASSVGGDGNTIYF
>TRBV27|TRBJ2-7
CASSLREGRSYEQYF
>TRBV19|TRBJ2-3
CASSKRGGQVTDTQYF
>TRBV9|TRBJ2-3
CASTTGSTDTQYF
>TRBV4-3|TRBJ2-5
CASSPRGSQETQYF
>TRBV11-2|TRBJ2-1
CASSQTGGNEQFF